This T cell receptor (beta chain) was captured in a study of regulatory T cells in long-lasting Graves disease. Study-wide results and limits: Compared with new cases, persistent Graves' patients showed reduced TCR diversity.

For this clonotype: What it recognizes is unknown.

Through Arm-PCR of CDR3 regions and iRepertoire HTBI primers, TCR beta libraries were built. A single record per CDR3 protein comes from TCRdb applying MiXCR to the multiplex PCR reads. The sample has around 430,000 distinct CDR3 sequences, 20% to 25% seen once. This sample's time point: persistent/refractory GD, antithyroid drugs over 5 years with positive TRAb. The TCR library was made from RNA extracted from PBMCs. The CDR3 has 13 amino acids. Germline V lookup: CDR1 SQVTM, CDR2 ANQGSEA. With 8 bases removed from V and 2 bases from J, the gap between germline ends came to 16 bases. The sequencing used peripheral blood mononuclear cells (PBMCs), collected when the disease was refractory, from a patient treated with antithyroid drugs. V gene TRBV29-1 combines with J gene TRBJ2-7; D is perhaps TRBD2 (6 bases). The source of this sequence is a female donor with Graves disease. DNA of the CDR3: TGCAGCTGCGCGGCGGGGTACGCCTACGAGCAGTACTTC. Its translation is CSCAAGYAYEQYF.